This TCR beta chain was captured by sequencing in a study of blood T cell repertoires in COVID-19. Overall study context: The United States, Italy and Spain supplied acute and convalescent COVID-19 samples. Nucleic acid was either cDNA or gDNA, and it came from T cells, B-cell-depleted T cells, or PBMCs.

As originally analysed: Reference gene primer amplification yielded estimated nucleated cell counts. Generated by immunoSEQ multiplex PCR, the TCRdb table keeps only in-frame clones and is missing some. V, J and clone size reflect that table, while D and trimming were determined from the DNA. The repertoire holds approximately 70,000 clones, 70% to 90% seen once, with about 3.4% in the top ten. The table lists this clone with a count of one. Trimming removed 4 bases from V and 4 bases from J; junction bases left unmatched: 4. CDR1 and CDR2 from the germline V gene are MDHEN and SYDVKM. The CDR3 is 14 amino acids.

This sequence originates from a woman aged 45-65 years with COVID-19, enrolled during active disease. The chain links TRBV28 to TRBJ2-7; the match to TRBD1 covers 10 bases. Sequenced: peripheral blood. CDR3: CASSSRQGAYEQYF. CDR3 DNA sequence: TGTGCCAGCAGTTCAAGACAGGGGGCTTACGAGCAGTACTTC.